Shown below are 18 T cell receptor beta chains from a single sample sequenced in a study of cytomegalovirus exposure and HLA in healthy donors. The protocol was immunoSEQ multiplex PCR, while the TCRdb copy is restricted to in-frame clones and leaves out a portion. The sample lists 100,000 to 150,000 clones; approximately 88% were seen once. The sequencing sample was made of PBMCs. All receptors come from a woman aged 18-29 years in good health and CMV-seronegative.

The chain links TRBV30 to TRBJ2-1; 10 bases fit TRBD2. CDR1 is GTSNPN and CDR2 is SVGIG in the germline V gene (reference sequence). This CDR3 comprises 15 residues. The J segment lost 3 bases and the V segment lost 0 bases, leaving 2 bases of the junction unmatched. This CDR3 is CAWSVLAGLYNEQFF. The DNA of the CDR3 is TGTGCCTGGAGTGTACTAGCGGGGCTCTACAATGAGCAGTTCTTC. The complete variable domain, with remaining parts taken from reference TRBV30 and TRBJ2-1, reads SQTIHQWPATLVQPVGSPLSLECTVEGTSNPNLYWYRQAAGRGLQLLFYSVGIGQISSEVPQNLSASRPQDRQFILSSKKLLLSDSGFYLCAWSVLAGLYNEQFFGPGTRLTVL.

The chain links TRBV6-1 to TRBJ2-1; TRBD2 is a possible D gene (5 bases). The germline CDR1 and CDR2 sequences are MNHNS and SASEGT. V shed 5 bases and J shed 10 bases, with 18 bases lying between them. The CDR3 loop spans 14 amino acids. The CDR3 coding sequence is TGTGCCAGCAGTCGTTCCGGGATCCACCGGGAGCAGTTCTTC. This codes for CASSRSGIHREQFF.

V is TRBV15 and J is TRBJ2-5; weak D call: TRBD1 (6 bases). This CDR3 is 13 amino acids long. V was cut by 5 bases and J by 2 bases, with 9 bases left in between. CDR1 is LNHNV, CDR2 YYDKDF, per germline (reference sequence). The CDR3 here is CATSQDSQETQYF. CDR3 DNA sequence: TGTGCCACCAGCCAGGACAGTCAAGAGACCCAGTACTTC.

The chain links TRBV10-2 to TRBJ2-1; 9 positions agree with TRBD2. The CDR3 spans 15 residues. Germline CDR1 and CDR2: WSHSY and SAAADI. The ends lost 5 bases at V and 5 bases at J; junction bases unmatched: 7. The CDR3 bases are TGCGCCAGCAGTATTAATCGACTAGCGGACAATGAGCAGTTCTTC. The encoded protein is CASSINRLADNEQFF.

This rearrangement joins TRBV5-1 to TRBJ2-5; 7 nucleotides match TRBD1. Per germline, CDR1 SGHRS and CDR2 YFSETQ. Unmatched junction bases numbered 11, after V lost 4 bases and J lost 5 bases. This CDR3 is built from 15 residues. CDR3 bases: TGCGCCAGCAGCCGAAATACAGGGGTACTCGAGACCCAGTACTTC. Protein: CASSRNTGVLETQYF.

The rearrangement joins TRBV7-9 to TRBJ2-3; 10 bases map to TRBD2. The ends lost 1 base at V and 0 bases at J; junction bases unmatched: 10. CDR1 SEHNR and CDR2 FQNEAQ come from the germline V gene (reference sequence). CDR3 length: 19 amino acids. CDR3 loop: CASSLVGLAGAGSTDTQYF. The DNA of the CDR3 is TGTGCCAGCAGCTTAGTAGGGCTAGCGGGAGCCGGAAGCACAGATACGCAGTATTTT.

This clone has just one count. The J gene is TRBJ2-6, the V gene TRBV7-5; the table's D call, TRBD2, was not checked against the DNA. TRBV7-5 constitutes a pseudogene. The CDR3 sequence is 19 residues long. CDR3: CARSLLGGDSIVGANVLTF. DNA of the CDR3: TGTGCCAGAAGCCTCTTAGGGGGGGACTCCATAGTTGGGGCCAACGTCCTGACTTTC.

The rearrangement joins TRBV5-4 to TRBJ2-7, with 9 bases identical to TRBD2. Trimming cost V 4 bases and J 6 bases; bases outside gene matches: 8. The CDR3 totals 14 residues. CDR1 and CDR2 from the germline V gene are SGHNT and YYREEE (reference sequence). CDR3 DNA: TGTGCCAGCAGCCTACTAGCGGGTACGGGCGAGCAGTACTTC. This sequence encodes CASSLLAGTGEQYF.

This clone has a single count. This chain links TRBV7-9 with TRBJ1-1; 7 bases agree with TRBD1. Trimming took 7 bases from V and 0 from J; bases not matched to a gene: 14. Per the germline V gene, CDR1 is SEHNR and CDR2 is FQNEAQ (reference sequence). This CDR3 is 17 amino acids long. The CDR3: CASTPQGGGPMNTEAFF. Written as DNA, the CDR3 is TGTGCCAGCACCCCCCAGGGGGGCGGACCTATGAACACTGAAGCTTTCTTT.

This rearrangement joins TRBV6-5 to TRBJ2-7; TRBD2 agrees at 14 bases. The CDR3 runs to 14 residues. With 8 bases clipped from V and 5 bases from J, the junction kept 5 bases outside the gene matches. The V gene's germline CDR1 is MNHEY and CDR2 SVGAGI. The CDR3, as DNA: TGTGCCAGCTCACGGACTAGCGGGAGGAACGAGCAGTACTTC. Protein: CASSRTSGRNEQYF.

This chain connects TRBV5-1 to TRBJ2-7, with 12 bases aligning to TRBD2. Per germline, CDR1 SGHRS and CDR2 YFSETQ. The CDR3 is 15 amino acids. With V trimmed by 4 bases and J by 2 bases, 4 bases remained unmatched. Here the CDR3 reads CASSKGLAGTYEQYF. The DNA for the CDR3 is TGCGCCAGCAGCAAAGGACTAGCGGGAACCTACGAGCAGTACTTC.

This clone was counted a few times. The V and J genes are TRBV29-1 and TRBJ2-5; D is possibly TRBD1 (6 bases). The CDR3 length is 13 residues. In germline, CDR1 is SQVTM, CDR2 ANQGSEA. Trimming stripped 1 base from V and 3 bases from J, with 9 bases between. CDR3 amino acids: CSVEVQGEETQYF. As DNA, the CDR3 is TGCAGCGTTGAAGTACAGGGCGAAGAGACCCAGTACTTC.

J is TRBJ2-7 and V is TRBV10-2; TRBD2 matches at 8 bases. This CDR3 spans 13 amino acids. J gave up 6 bases and V 7 bases, and 8 bases lay outside the gene matches. From germline, CDR1 is WSHSY and CDR2 SAAADI. CDR3 DNA: TGCGCCAGCACCGGTGGGCTAGCGGGCGAGCAGTACTTC. Amino acid sequence: CASTGGLAGEQYF.

V gene TRBV6-5 combines with J gene TRBJ2-7, with TRBD2 identical over 7 bases. This CDR3 contains 15 residues. With 6 bases clipped from V and 0 bases from J, the junction kept 8 bases outside the gene matches. CDR1 is MNHEY, CDR2 SVGAGI, per germline. This chain's CDR3 is CASSPRDYSSYEQYF. In DNA, the CDR3 is TGTGCCAGCAGCCCCCGGGACTATAGCTCCTACGAGCAGTACTTC.

This clone was seen once. The chain combines TRBV29-1 with TRBJ2-7; TRBD1 aligns across 7 bases. This CDR3 has 12 amino acids. CDR1 is SQVTM, CDR2 ANQGSEA, per germline. V trimming: 4 bases; J trimming: 3 bases; junction bases outside the gene matches: 3. This chain's CDR3 is CSVGGTDYEQYF. CDR3 in DNA: TGCAGCGTTGGGGGGACAGACTACGAGCAGTACTTC.

The chain couples TRBV7-9 to TRBJ2-7, with D tentatively TRBD2 (6 bases). V gave up 4 bases and J gave up 3 bases, with 10 bases separating them. Per germline, CDR1 SEHNR and CDR2 FQNEAQ (reference sequence). The CDR3 is 13 residues long. The CDR3 coding sequence is TGTGCCAGCAGCTCGCGGGACGGCTACGAGCAGTACTTC. Protein: CASSSRDGYEQYF.

The V gene is TRBV5-1, the J gene TRBJ2-3, with 7 bases aligning to TRBD1. This CDR3 comprises 16 residues. V was clipped by 0 bases and J by 3 bases; unmatched bases: 7. Germline values: CDR1 SGHRS, CDR2 YFSETQ. Written as DNA, the CDR3 is TGCGCCAGCAGCTTGGGAGAGGGGGCCTCTACAGATACGCAGTATTTT. It is translated as CASSLGEGASTDTQYF.

The V and J genes are TRBV2 and TRBJ2-7, with 9 bases identical to TRBD2. This CDR3 comprises 15 residues. From germline, CDR1 is SNHLY and CDR2 FYNNEI. V lost 8 bases, J lost 0 bases, and 8 bases stayed unmatched. Here the CDR3 DNA reads TGTGCCAGCCTCCTGGTAGCGGGAGTCTCCTACGAGCAGTACTTC. Its protein is CASLLVAGVSYEQYF.